The 5 T cell receptor beta chains listed next were all sequenced from one sample in a study of cytomegalovirus exposure and HLA in healthy donors. PCR was performed using 60 Vbeta and 13 Jbeta primers. The protocol was immunoSEQ multiplex PCR, while the TCRdb copy is restricted to in-frame clones and leaves out a portion. The sample contains around 130,000 clones, roughly 74% of which appear only once. The sample comprised PBMCs. The receptors were sampled from a woman between 45 and 65 years old in good health and CMV-seropositive.

The rearrangement uses TRBV6-6 and TRBJ2-7; 8 nucleotides agree with TRBD2. The germline CDR1 and CDR2 sequences are MNHNY and SVGAGI (reference sequence). V gave up 11 bases and J gave up 2 bases; unmatched junction bases: 5. The CDR3 runs to 12 residues. Written as DNA, the CDR3 is TGTGCCGGGTGGCGGGGGGCCTACGAGCAGTACTTC. Translated, it gives CAGWRGAYEQYF.

The rearrangement joins TRBV6-5 to TRBJ2-1; D is perhaps TRBD1 (5 bases). The CDR3 has 12 residues. Per the germline V gene, CDR1 is MNHEY and CDR2 is SVGAGI. V lost 5 bases to trimming and J lost 5 bases, with 7 bases between them. The CDR3 spells CASSRTNNEQFF. The CDR3 region has the DNA TGTGCCAGCAGTCGGACAAACAATGAGCAGTTCTTC.

This clone was counted a few times. The chain links TRBV7-6 to TRBJ1-2; D is possibly TRBD1 (5 bases). V was shortened by 5 bases and J by 6 bases, with 19 bases between the two germline ends. Per the germline V gene, CDR1 is SGHVS and CDR2 is FNYEAQ. The CDR3 is made up of 15 amino acids. CDR3: CASSLVPTARDGYTF. The CDR3 nucleotides are TGTGCCAGCAGCCTCGTCCCGACAGCCAGGGATGGCTACACCTTC.

The chain links TRBV27 to TRBJ1-6; TRBD1 matches 8 bases. The V segment lost 5 bases and the J segment 9 bases; nucleotides outside the gene matches: 9. This CDR3 contains 15 residues. In germline, CDR1 is MNHEY, CDR2 SMNVEV (reference sequence). In DNA, the CDR3 is TGTGCCAGCAGTCTGGGACAGGTTGGGGGTTCACCCCTCCACTTT. Amino acid sequence: CASSLGQVGGSPLHF.

In this sample, this clone turned up a few times. The chain combines TRBV25-1 with TRBJ2-1; 11 bases line up with TRBD2. This CDR3 spans 16 amino acids. CDR1 and CDR2 from the germline V gene are MGHDK and SYGVNS. V shed 2 bases, J shed 7 bases, and the junction held 7 bases outside the gene matches. The CDR3 nucleotides are TGTGCCAGCAGTGAAACTCGGGCTAGCGGGGGGAATGAGCAGTTCTTC. Translated, it gives CASSETRASGGNEQFF.